These 4 T cell receptor beta chains were sequenced from one sample in a study of cytomegalovirus exposure and HLA in healthy donors. TCRdb's table, derived via immunoSEQ multiplex PCR, lists solely in-frame clones and lacks some. The sample consists of 45,000 to 70,000 clones, 80% to 95% of them appearing once. Sequencing input: PBMCs. Source of these receptors: a woman younger than 35 in good health and CMV-seronegative.

CDR3 amino acids: CASSEVLSQHF. CDR3 DNA sequence: TGTGCCAGCAGTGAAGTACTGTCCCAGCATTTT. This rearrangement joins TRBV6-1 to TRBJ1-5; D remains unclear. Germline-derived CDR1 and CDR2 are MNHNS and SASEGT. This CDR3 has 11 amino acids. With 1 base removed from V and 11 bases from J, the gap between germline ends came to 6 bases.

The gene calls are TRBV18 and TRBJ2-7; D is unclear. The CDR3 sequence is 13 residues long. V gave up 1 base and J gave up 7 bases, with 11 bases separating them. Looked up from germline, CDR1 is KGHSH and CDR2 is LQKENI. CDR3 sequence: CASSPRVVGEQYV. The CDR3 DNA reads as TGTGCCAGCTCACCACGGGTGGTTGGAGAGCAGTACGTC.

The rearrangement uses TRBV18 and TRBJ1-5, with D unclear. The CDR3 sequence is 15 residues long. The V end was cut by 2 bases, the J end by 4 bases, with 12 bases between. Per germline, CDR1 KGHSH and CDR2 LQKENI. The CDR3 loop reads CASSPEISRNQPQHF. The CDR3 coding sequence is TGTGCCAGCTCACCAGAGATTTCCCGAAATCAGCCCCAGCATTTT.

The rearrangement joins TRBV5-6 to TRBJ2-5, with D unresolved. The V end was cut by 3 bases, the J end by 6 bases, with 18 bases between. CDR1 and CDR2 from the germline V gene are SGHDT and YYEEEE. This CDR3 is built from 15 residues. CDR3 sequence (DNA): TGTGCCAGCAGCTCCTATCGTAGGAGCCCCCAGACCCAGTACTTC. This encodes CASSSYRRSPQTQYF.